A single T cell receptor beta chain is shown here with its context. These data come from a study of blood T cell repertoires in COVID-19. Study summary: Sites across the United States, Italy and Spain contributed samples from acute and convalescent COVID-19. PBMCs, B-cell-depleted T cells, or T cells provided the cDNA or gDNA that made up the material.

Per the original methods: Amplifying reference gene primers gave estimates of nucleated cell counts. Libraries were prepared by immunoSEQ multiplex PCR; TCRdb keeps only in-frame clonotypes and omits some of them. The V and J calls and clone size are taken from that table; D and trimming were inferred from the DNA. The table lists tens of thousands of clones, about 88% of them singletons. CDR1 is LGHDT and CDR2 is YNNKEL in the germline V gene (reference sequence). With 0 bases removed from V and 7 bases from J, the gap between germline ends came to 12 bases. This CDR3 has 14 amino acids. The chain employs TRBV3-1 (or the pseudogene TRBV3-2) and TRBJ1-2; unclear D gene. The sequencing sample was made of peripheral blood. The clonotype comes from a man aged 50 to 60 in a cohort sampled during active COVID-19. CDR3 in amino acids: CASSQDFTGSGYTF. The CDR3 DNA reads as TGTGCCAGCAGCCAAGATTTCACGGGGAGTGGCTACACCTTC.